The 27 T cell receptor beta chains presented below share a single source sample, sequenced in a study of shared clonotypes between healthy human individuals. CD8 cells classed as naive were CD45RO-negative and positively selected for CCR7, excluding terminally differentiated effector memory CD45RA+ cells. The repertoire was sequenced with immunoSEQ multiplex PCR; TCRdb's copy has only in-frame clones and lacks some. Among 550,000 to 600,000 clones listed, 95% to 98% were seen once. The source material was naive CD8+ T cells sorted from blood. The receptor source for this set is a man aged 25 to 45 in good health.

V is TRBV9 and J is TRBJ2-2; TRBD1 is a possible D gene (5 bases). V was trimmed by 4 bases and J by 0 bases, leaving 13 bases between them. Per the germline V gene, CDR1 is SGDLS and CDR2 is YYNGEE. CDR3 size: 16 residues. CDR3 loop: CASSPRASPNTGELFF. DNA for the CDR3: TGTGCCAGCAGCCCCAGGGCCTCACCGAACACCGGGGAGCTGTTTTTT.

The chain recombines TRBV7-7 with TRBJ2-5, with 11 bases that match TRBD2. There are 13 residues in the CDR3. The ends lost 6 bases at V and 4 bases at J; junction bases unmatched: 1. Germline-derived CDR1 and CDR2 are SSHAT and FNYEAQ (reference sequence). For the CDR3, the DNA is TGTGCCAGCAGTAGCGGGAGGGTAGAGACCCAGTACTTC. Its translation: CASSSGRVETQYF.

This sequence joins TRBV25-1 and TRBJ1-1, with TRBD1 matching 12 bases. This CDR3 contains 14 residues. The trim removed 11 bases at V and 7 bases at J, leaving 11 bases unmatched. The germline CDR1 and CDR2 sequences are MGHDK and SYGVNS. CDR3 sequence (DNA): TGTGCCTCCCAAGGGACAGGGGGCTTAGTTGAAGCTTTCTTT. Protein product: CASQGTGGLVEAFF.

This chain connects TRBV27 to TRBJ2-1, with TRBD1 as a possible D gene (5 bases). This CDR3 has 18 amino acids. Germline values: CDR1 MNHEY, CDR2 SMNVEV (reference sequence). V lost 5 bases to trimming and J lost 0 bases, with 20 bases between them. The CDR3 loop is CASSVRVSLPGSYNEQFF. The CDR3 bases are TGTGCCAGCAGTGTCAGGGTTTCCCTACCCGGCTCCTACAATGAGCAGTTCTTC.

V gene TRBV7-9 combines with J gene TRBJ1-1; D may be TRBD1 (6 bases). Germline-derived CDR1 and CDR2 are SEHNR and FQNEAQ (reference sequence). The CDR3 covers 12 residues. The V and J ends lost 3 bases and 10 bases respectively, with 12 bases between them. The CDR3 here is CASSLGGGVAFF. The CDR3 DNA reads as TGTGCCAGCAGCTTGGGGGGCGGCGTAGCTTTCTTT.

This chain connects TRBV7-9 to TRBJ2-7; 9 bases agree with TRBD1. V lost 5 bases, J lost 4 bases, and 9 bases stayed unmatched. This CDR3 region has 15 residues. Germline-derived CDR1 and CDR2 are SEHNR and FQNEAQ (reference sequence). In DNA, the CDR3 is TGTGCCAGCAGCCATACCGGGACAGGGTCTTACGAGCAGTACTTC. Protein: CASSHTGTGSYEQYF.

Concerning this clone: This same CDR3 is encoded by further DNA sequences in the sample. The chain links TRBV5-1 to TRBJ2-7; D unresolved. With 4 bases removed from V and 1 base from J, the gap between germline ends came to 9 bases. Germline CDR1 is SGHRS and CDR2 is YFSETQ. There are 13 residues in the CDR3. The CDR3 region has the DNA TGCGCCAGCAGCAGCGCCGGTTCCTACGAGCAGTACTTC. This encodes CASSSAGSYEQYF.

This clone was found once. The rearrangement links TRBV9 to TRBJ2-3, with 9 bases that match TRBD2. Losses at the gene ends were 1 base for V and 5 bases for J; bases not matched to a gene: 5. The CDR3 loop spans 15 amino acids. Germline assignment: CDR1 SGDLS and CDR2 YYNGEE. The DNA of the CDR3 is TGTGCCAGCAGCGTACAGCGGGAGGCCTTAGATACGCAGTATTTT. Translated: CASSVQREALDTQYF.

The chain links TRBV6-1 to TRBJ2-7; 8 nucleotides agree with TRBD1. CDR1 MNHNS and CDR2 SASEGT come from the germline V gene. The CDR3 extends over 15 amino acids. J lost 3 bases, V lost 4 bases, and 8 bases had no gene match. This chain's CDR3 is CASSARTGNNYEQYF. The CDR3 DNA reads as TGTGCCAGCAGTGCAAGGACAGGGAATAACTACGAGCAGTACTTC.

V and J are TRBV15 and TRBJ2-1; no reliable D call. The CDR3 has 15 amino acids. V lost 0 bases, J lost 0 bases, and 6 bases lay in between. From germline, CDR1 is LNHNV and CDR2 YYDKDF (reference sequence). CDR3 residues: CATSRDWSSYNEQFF. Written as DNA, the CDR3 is TGTGCCACCAGCAGAGATTGGAGCTCCTACAATGAGCAGTTCTTC.

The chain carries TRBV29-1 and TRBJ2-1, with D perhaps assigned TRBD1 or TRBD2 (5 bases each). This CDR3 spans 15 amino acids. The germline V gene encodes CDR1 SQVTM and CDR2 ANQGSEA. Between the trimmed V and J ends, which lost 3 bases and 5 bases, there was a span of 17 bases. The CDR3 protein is CSVDGGEGLNNEQFF. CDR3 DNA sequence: TGCAGCGTTGATGGCGGAGAGGGGCTTAACAATGAGCAGTTCTTC.

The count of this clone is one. CDR3 sequence reads: CASKGWDSTYEQYF. The CDR3 coding sequence is TGTGCCAGCAAGGGGTGGGACTCTACCTACGAGCAGTACTTC. The chain has TRBV7-9 and TRBJ2-7, with D perhaps TRBD2 (6 bases). Germline CDR1 SEHNR, CDR2 FQNEAQ (reference sequence). V lost 7 bases, J lost 2 bases, and 15 bases lay in between. The CDR3 extends over 14 amino acids.

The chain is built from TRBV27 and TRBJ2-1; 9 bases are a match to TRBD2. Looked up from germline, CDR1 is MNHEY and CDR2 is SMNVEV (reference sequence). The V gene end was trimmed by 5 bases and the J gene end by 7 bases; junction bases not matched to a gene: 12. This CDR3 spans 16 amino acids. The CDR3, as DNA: TGTGCCAGCAGTCCCCAGGCTAGCGGGATTTTAAATGAGCAGTTCTTC. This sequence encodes CASSPQASGILNEQFF.

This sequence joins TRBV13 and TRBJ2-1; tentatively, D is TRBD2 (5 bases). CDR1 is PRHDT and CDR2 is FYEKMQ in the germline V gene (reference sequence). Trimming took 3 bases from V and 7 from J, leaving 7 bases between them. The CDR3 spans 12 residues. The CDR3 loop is CASSLGANEQFF. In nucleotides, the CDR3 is TGTGCCAGCAGCTTGGGAGCAAATGAGCAGTTCTTC.

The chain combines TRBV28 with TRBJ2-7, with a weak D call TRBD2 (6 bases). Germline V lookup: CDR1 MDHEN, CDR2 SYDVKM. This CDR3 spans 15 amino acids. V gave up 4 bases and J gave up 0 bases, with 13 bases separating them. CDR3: CASSSTRLPSYEQYF. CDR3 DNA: TGTGCCAGCAGTTCGACTAGACTGCCCTCCTACGAGCAGTACTTC. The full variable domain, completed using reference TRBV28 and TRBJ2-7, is DVKVTQSSRYLVKRTGEKVFLECVQDMDHENMFWYRQDPGLGLRLIYFSYDVKMKEKGDIPEGYSVSREKKERFSLILESASTNQTSMYLCASSSTRLPSYEQYFGPGTRLTVT.

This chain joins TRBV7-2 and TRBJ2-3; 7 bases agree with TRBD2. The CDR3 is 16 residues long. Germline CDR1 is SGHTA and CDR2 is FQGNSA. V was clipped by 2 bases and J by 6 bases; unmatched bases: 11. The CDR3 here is CASSLWTRAGSDTQYF. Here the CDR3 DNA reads TGTGCCAGCAGCTTATGGACTAGAGCAGGCTCGGATACGCAGTATTTT. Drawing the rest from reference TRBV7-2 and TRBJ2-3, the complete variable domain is GAGVSQSPSNKVTEKGKDVELRCDPISGHTALYWYRQSLGQGLEFLIYFQGNSAPDKSGLPSDRFSAERTGGSVSTLTIQRTQQEDSAVYLCASSLWTRAGSDTQYFGPGTRLTVL.

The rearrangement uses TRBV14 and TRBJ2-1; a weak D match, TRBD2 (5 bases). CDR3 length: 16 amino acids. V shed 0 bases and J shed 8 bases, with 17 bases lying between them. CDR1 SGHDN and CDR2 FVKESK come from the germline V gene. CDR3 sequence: CASSQDGLHAFDEQFF. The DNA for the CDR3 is TGTGCCAGCAGCCAAGATGGACTCCACGCTTTTGATGAGCAGTTCTTC.

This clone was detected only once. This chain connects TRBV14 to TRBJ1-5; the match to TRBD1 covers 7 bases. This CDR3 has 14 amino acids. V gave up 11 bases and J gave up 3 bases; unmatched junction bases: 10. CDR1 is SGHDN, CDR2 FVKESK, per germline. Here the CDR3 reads CAEGRQGDNQPQHF. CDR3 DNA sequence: TGTGCCGAGGGGAGGCAGGGGGACAATCAGCCCCAGCATTTT.

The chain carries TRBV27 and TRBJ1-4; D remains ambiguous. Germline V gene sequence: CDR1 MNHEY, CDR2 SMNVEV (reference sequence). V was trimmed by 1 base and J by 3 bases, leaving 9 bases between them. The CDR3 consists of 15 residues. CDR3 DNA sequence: TGTGCCAGCAGTTTATACCGGGGTGCTAATGAAAAACTGTTTTTT. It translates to CASSLYRGANEKLFF.

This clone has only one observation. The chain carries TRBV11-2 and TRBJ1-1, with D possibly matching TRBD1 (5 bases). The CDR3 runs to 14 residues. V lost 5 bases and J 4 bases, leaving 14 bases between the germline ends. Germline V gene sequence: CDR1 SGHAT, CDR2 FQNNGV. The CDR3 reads CASSKQDPGTEAFF. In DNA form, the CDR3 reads TGTGCCAGCAGCAAACAGGACCCGGGCACTGAAGCTTTCTTT.

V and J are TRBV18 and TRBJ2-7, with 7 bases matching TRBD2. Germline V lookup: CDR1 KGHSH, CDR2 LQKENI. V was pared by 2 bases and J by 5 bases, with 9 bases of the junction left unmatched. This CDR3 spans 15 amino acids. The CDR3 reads CASSPGSGMDHEQYF. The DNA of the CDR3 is TGTGCCAGCTCACCAGGCAGCGGGATGGACCACGAGCAGTACTTC.

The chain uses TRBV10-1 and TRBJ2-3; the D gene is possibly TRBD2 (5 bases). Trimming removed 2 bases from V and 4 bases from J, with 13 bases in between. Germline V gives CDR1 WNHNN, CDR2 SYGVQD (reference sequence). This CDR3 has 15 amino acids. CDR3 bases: TGCGCCAGCAGTGAGGGCGGGCAGCTCGCAGATACGCAGTATTTT. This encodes CASSEGGQLADTQYF.

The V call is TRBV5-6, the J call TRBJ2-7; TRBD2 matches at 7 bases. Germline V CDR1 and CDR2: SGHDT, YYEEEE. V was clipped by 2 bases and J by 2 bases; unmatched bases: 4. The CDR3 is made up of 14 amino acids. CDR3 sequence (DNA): TGTGCCAGCAGCTTTATAGCGGGTGCCTACGAGCAGTACTTC. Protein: CASSFIAGAYEQYF.

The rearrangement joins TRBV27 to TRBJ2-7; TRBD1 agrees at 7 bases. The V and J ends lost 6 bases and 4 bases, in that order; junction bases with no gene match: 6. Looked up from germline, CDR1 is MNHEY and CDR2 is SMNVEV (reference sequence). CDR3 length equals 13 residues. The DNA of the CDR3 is TGTGCCAGCAGCCCGACAGGGCGTTACGAGCAGTACTTC. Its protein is CASSPTGRYEQYF.

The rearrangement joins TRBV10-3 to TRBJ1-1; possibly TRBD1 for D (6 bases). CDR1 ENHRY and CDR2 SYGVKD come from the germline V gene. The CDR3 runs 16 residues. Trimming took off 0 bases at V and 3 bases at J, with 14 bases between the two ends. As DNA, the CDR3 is TGTGCCATCAGTGAGTCGGAGGGGGGGGTGGACACTGAAGCTTTCTTT. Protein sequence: CAISESEGGVDTEAFF.

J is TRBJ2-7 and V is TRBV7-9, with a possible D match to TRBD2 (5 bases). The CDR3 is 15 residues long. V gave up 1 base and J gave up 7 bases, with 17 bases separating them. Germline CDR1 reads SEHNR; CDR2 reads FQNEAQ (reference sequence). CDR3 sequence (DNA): TGTGCCAGCAGCTTAGGACGGGAACTCTCGCGGGAGCAGTACTTC. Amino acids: CASSLGRELSREQYF. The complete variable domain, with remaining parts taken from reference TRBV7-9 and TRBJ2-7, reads DTGVSQNPRHKITKRGQNVTFRCDPISEHNRLYWYRQTLGQGPEFLTYFQNEAQLEKSRLLSDRFSAERPKGSFSTLEIQRTEQGDSAMYLCASSLGRELSREQYFGPGTRLTVT.

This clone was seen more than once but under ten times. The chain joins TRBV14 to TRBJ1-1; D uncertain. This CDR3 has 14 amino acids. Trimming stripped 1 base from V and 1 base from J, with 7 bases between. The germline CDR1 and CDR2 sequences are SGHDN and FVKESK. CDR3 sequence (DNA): TGTGCCAGCAGCCAAGTTCGAGAGAACACTGAAGCTTTCTTT. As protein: CASSQVRENTEAFF.